What follows are 17 T cell receptor beta chains derived from one specimen sequenced in a study of cytomegalovirus exposure and HLA in healthy donors. Use of 60 Vbeta and 13 Jbeta primers characterized the PCR. Assay used: immunoSEQ multiplex PCR; TCRdb lists only in-frame clones, some missing. The sample lists about 200,000 clones, over 65% occurring once. The specimen sequenced was PBMCs. The receptor set was obtained from a middle-aged man in good health and CMV-seronegative.

The chain joins TRBV7-3 to TRBJ2-2; TRBD1 agrees at 7 bases. The germline V gene encodes CDR1 SGHTA and CDR2 FQGTGA. The V and J ends lost 5 bases and 2 bases, in that order; junction bases with no gene match: 8. This CDR3 contains 16 residues. In DNA form, the CDR3 reads TGTGCCAGCAGCCCTATACAGGGGTTTAACACCGGGGAGCTGTTTTTT. Translated: CASSPIQGFNTGELFF.

The rearrangement joins TRBV27 to TRBJ1-2, with a tentative D call TRBD1 (6 bases). V was pared by 5 bases and J by 5 bases, with 15 bases between. CDR3 length: 14 amino acids. Germline CDR1 reads MNHEY; CDR2 reads SMNVEV (reference sequence). The CDR3 DNA reads TGTGCCAGCAGTCCGGGGACACGTGGTTATGGCTACACCTTC. Encoded protein: CASSPGTRGYGYTF.

The chain recombines TRBV6-5 with TRBJ1-6; 7 bases agree with TRBD1. V was pared by 6 bases and J by 6 bases, with 8 bases of the junction left unmatched. Germline CDR1 is MNHEY and CDR2 is SVGAGI. The CDR3 spans 15 residues. Here the CDR3 reads CASRPPTGLNSPLHF. In nucleotides, the CDR3 is TGTGCCAGCAGACCCCCGACAGGGCTTAATTCACCCCTCCACTTT.

V usage is TRBV27 and J usage is TRBJ2-3; 11 bases are a match to TRBD2. Trimming removed 8 bases from V and 5 bases from J; junction bases left unmatched: 6. The CDR3 covers 14 residues. CDR1 is MNHEY, CDR2 SMNVEV, per germline (reference sequence). The CDR3 loop reads CASLAGGRKDTQYF. The CDR3 nucleotides read TGTGCCAGCCTAGCGGGGGGAAGAAAAGATACGCAGTATTTT.

For the CDR3, the DNA is TGTGCCAGCAGTTACTCCGCGAGCGGGAGGGCCAATGAGCAGTTCTTC. Amino acid sequence: CASSYSASGRANEQFF. The rearrangement links TRBV6-5 to TRBJ2-1; 10 positions agree with TRBD2. V trimming: 0 bases; J trimming: 6 bases; junction bases outside the gene matches: 5. The CDR3 length is 16 residues. Germline V CDR1 and CDR2: MNHEY, SVGAGI.

This clone appeared once. CDR3 DNA: TGTGCCAGCAGCTTAGTGGCTGGCGAGCAGTACTTC. It translates to CASSLVAGEQYF. The chain is built from TRBV7-9 and TRBJ2-7, with D unresolved. The CDR3 totals 12 residues. V was clipped by 1 base and J by 6 bases, with 7 bases between them. The germline V gene has CDR1 SEHNR and CDR2 FQNEAQ (reference sequence).

This sequence joins TRBV19 and TRBJ2-7; tentative D call: TRBD1 (7 bases). Trimming took off 4 bases at V and 2 bases at J, with 9 bases between the two ends. CDR1 and CDR2 (germline): LNHDA, SQIVND (reference sequence). The CDR3 consists of 13 residues. The CDR3 loop reads CASSSGTAYEQYF. CDR3 DNA sequence: TGTGCCAGTAGTAGCGGGACAGCCTACGAGCAGTACTTC.

The chain employs TRBV7-6 and TRBJ2-5, with 13 bases fitting TRBD2. Losses at the gene ends were 5 bases for V and 2 bases for J; bases not matched to a gene: 5. Germline V gene data show CDR1 as SGHVS and CDR2 as FNYEAQ. The length of the CDR3 is 16 residues. CDR3 amino acids: CASSATSGGLQETQYF. The DNA of the CDR3 is TGTGCCAGCAGCGCGACTAGCGGGGGGCTGCAAGAGACCCAGTACTTC.

This clone was seen more than once but under ten times. The chain is built from TRBV29-1 and TRBJ2-1; 7 positions match TRBD2. Looked up from germline, CDR1 is SQVTM and CDR2 is ANQGSEA. V was clipped by 3 bases and J by 5 bases; unmatched bases: 4. The CDR3 loop spans 13 amino acids. DNA of the CDR3: TGCAGCGTTGAGCCTAGCGGAAACAATGAGCAGTTCTTC. Protein: CSVEPSGNNEQFF.

V usage is TRBV5-6 and J usage is TRBJ1-5; no firm D call. V was trimmed by 4 bases and J by 4 bases, leaving 12 bases between them. Germline CDR1 and CDR2: SGHDT and YYEEEE. This CDR3 region has 14 residues. This CDR3 is CASSLEGINQPQHF. Written as DNA, the CDR3 is TGTGCCAGCAGCCTAGAGGGTATTAATCAGCCCCAGCATTTT. Filled out from reference TRBV5-6 and TRBJ1-5, the complete variable domain reads DAGVTQSPTHLIKTRGQQVTLRCSPKSGHDTVSWYQQALGQGPQFIFQYYEEEERQRGNFPDRFSGHQFPNYSSELNVNALLLGDSALYLCASSLEGINQPQHFGDGTRLSIL.

This clone has more than one count but fewer than ten. V gene TRBV7-9 combines with J gene TRBJ1-6, with 9 bases identical to TRBD1. This CDR3 is built from 14 residues. Per the germline V gene, CDR1 is SEHNR and CDR2 is FQNEAQ (reference sequence). V was clipped by 5 bases and J by 5 bases; unmatched bases: 1. In nucleotides, the CDR3 is TGTGCCAGCAGCAGGACAGGGGATAATTCACCCCTCCACTTT. Protein product: CASSRTGDNSPLHF.

V usage is TRBV7-2 and J usage is TRBJ2-1; 13 bases agree with TRBD2. The CDR3 contains 16 residues. Unmatched junction bases numbered 8, after V lost 5 bases and J lost 7 bases. Germline V lookup: CDR1 SGHTA, CDR2 FQGNSA. Written as DNA, the CDR3 is TGTGCCAGCAGCCCTAGACTAGCGGGGGGAGGGAATGAGCAGTTCTTC. Its protein is CASSPRLAGGGNEQFF. Full variable domain (missing parts from reference TRBV7-2 and TRBJ2-1): GAGVSQSPSNKVTEKGKDVELRCDPISGHTALYWYRQSLGQGLEFLIYFQGNSAPDKSGLPSDRFSAERTGGSVSTLTIQRTQQEDSAVYLCASSPRLAGGGNEQFFGPGTRLTVL.

This chain uses TRBV5-6 with TRBJ2-7; 12 bases align to TRBD2. CDR1 SGHDT and CDR2 YYEEEE come from the germline V gene. The V and J ends lost 4 bases and 0 bases, in that order; junction bases with no gene match: 8. CDR3 size: 17 residues. For the CDR3, the DNA is TGTGCCAGCAGCCTACGGACTAGCGGGGACTCCTCCTACGAGCAGTACTTC. Translated, it gives CASSLRTSGDSSYEQYF.

The rearrangement uses TRBV27 and TRBJ2-5, with D possibly TRBD2 on 6 matching bases. This CDR3 has 15 residues. Between the trimmed V and J ends, which lost 5 bases and 0 bases, there was a span of 13 bases. Germline CDR1 and CDR2: MNHEY and SMNVEV (reference sequence). The CDR3 DNA sequence: TGTGCCAGCAGTCCGGTCGGGGGACACCAAGAGACCCAGTACTTC. It specifies CASSPVGGHQETQYF.

V is TRBV4-2 and J is TRBJ1-4, with TRBD1 identical over 7 bases. CDR1 and CDR2 from the germline V gene are LGHNA and YNFKEQ. Trimming removed 0 bases from V and 12 bases from J; junction bases left unmatched: 13. The CDR3 runs to 16 residues. As DNA, the CDR3 is TGTGCCAGCAGCCAAGAAAGGGGGCACTCGGTCCGTGAACTGTTTTTT. It codes for CASSQERGHSVRELFF.

This clone was observed a few times. The chain couples TRBV5-4 to TRBJ1-2; maybe TRBD1 (5 bases). The germline CDR1 and CDR2 sequences are SGHNT and YYREEE (reference sequence). V was cut by 4 bases and J by 8 bases, with 12 bases left in between. The CDR3 is made up of 12 amino acids. Written as DNA, the CDR3 is TGTGCCAGCAGCATGGACAATTGGGGCTACACCTTC. This codes for CASSMDNWGYTF.

This chain connects TRBV5-1 to TRBJ1-6; tentative D call: TRBD1 (5 bases). Germline V gives CDR1 SGHRS, CDR2 YFSETQ. The V and J ends lost 3 bases and 5 bases respectively, with 9 bases between them. The length of the CDR3 is 14 residues. CDR3 region: CASSWTTDNSPLHF. The CDR3 DNA follows: TGCGCCAGCAGCTGGACAACAGATAATTCACCCCTCCACTTT.